Below, 29 T cell receptor beta chains from the same sample are listed, as sequenced in a study of memory CD4+ T cells and cytomegalovirus serostatus. Single viable CD3+CD4+CD8-CD45RO+ cells were sorted as the memory CD4+ T cells. TCRdb's copy holds only in-frame clones and misses some; the assay was immunoSEQ multiplex PCR. The sample consists of 50,000 to 60,000 clones, approximately 80% of them appearing once. The sequenced material came from memory CD4+ T cells from blood. The receptors originated from an adult in good health and CMV-seronegative.

The J gene is TRBJ2-2, the V gene TRBV9; D not certain. V gave up 0 bases and J gave up 5 bases, with 8 bases separating them. Germline CDR1 SGDLS, CDR2 YYNGEE. The CDR3 is made up of 14 amino acids. The CDR3 DNA reads TGTGCCAGCAGCGTAGATCCATCAACCGGGGAGCTGTTTTTT. Its translation: CASSVDPSTGELFF.

This clone turned up a few times. The chain is built from TRBV10-3 and TRBJ2-1, with 8 nucleotides matching TRBD1. This CDR3 has 15 amino acids. CDR1 and CDR2 (germline): ENHRY, SYGVKD. The V and J ends lost 5 bases and 3 bases, in that order; junction bases with no gene match: 6. The DNA for the CDR3 is TGTGCCATCAGTATCCGGACAGGGCTCTACAATGAGCAGTTCTTC. This codes for CAISIRTGLYNEQFF.

The chain links TRBV6-1 to TRBJ1-5; TRBD1 might be the D (6 bases). The CDR3 is made up of 15 amino acids. Trimming removed 3 bases from V and 7 bases from J, with 16 bases in between. Germline CDR1 is MNHNS and CDR2 is SASEGT. CDR3 in amino acids: CASSDAAGGRQPQHF. CDR3 in DNA: TGTGCCAGCAGTGACGCCGCGGGGGGGCGGCAGCCCCAGCATTTT.

Only a few counts were recorded for this clone. The chain employs TRBV7-2 and TRBJ1-6; the D is unclear. Germline V gives CDR1 SGHTA, CDR2 FQGNSA. The CDR3 is 15 residues long. With 1 base removed from V and 6 bases from J, the gap between germline ends came to 10 bases. The CDR3 DNA reads as TGTGCCAGCAGCTTAGGATTATTTGGTAATTCACCCCTCCACTTT. Translated: CASSLGLFGNSPLHF.

This clone was counted once. The rearrangement links TRBV28 to TRBJ2-3, with 15 bases fitting TRBD2. Germline CDR1 is MDHEN and CDR2 is SYDVKM. This CDR3 comprises 14 residues. The J segment lost 11 bases and the V segment lost 7 bases, leaving 7 bases of the junction unmatched. The CDR3 is CASTKGLAGGKQYF. In DNA, the CDR3 is TGTGCCAGCACCAAGGGACTAGCGGGGGGTAAGCAGTATTTT.

The V and J genes are TRBV15 and TRBJ2-7; 9 bases match TRBD1. Per the germline V gene, CDR1 is LNHNV and CDR2 is YYDKDF (reference sequence). This CDR3 contains 15 residues. With 2 bases clipped from V and 4 bases from J, the junction kept 6 bases outside the gene matches. The CDR3 DNA reads TGTGCCACCAGCAGAACCGGGACAGGGACGTACGAGCAGTACTTC. It codes for CATSRTGTGTYEQYF.

The J gene is TRBJ1-2, the V gene TRBV11-2, with a possible D match to TRBD1 (6 bases). From germline, CDR1 is SGHAT and CDR2 FQNNGV. The CDR3 totals 17 residues. The V and J ends lost 3 bases and 4 bases respectively, with 21 bases between them. CDR3 in amino acids: CASSFAHRQGITYGYTF. The CDR3, as DNA: TGTGCCAGCAGCTTTGCCCACCGCCAGGGGATTACCTATGGCTACACCTTC.

The chain joins TRBV7-5 to TRBJ2-4. TRBV7-5 is designated a pseudogene. The length of the CDR3 is 13 residues. As DNA, the CDR3 is TGTGTCAGAAGCTTAGTGGGTACCAGGGACCAGTACTTC. It is translated as CVRSLVGTRDQYF.

J is TRBJ2-5 and V is TRBV6-5; tentative D call: TRBD1 (5 bases). Trimming left V 2 bases short and J 5 bases short, with 15 bases between. Germline CDR1 is MNHEY and CDR2 is SVGAGI. This CDR3 spans 15 amino acids. CDR3 sequence: CASSYGQGEVETQYF. CDR3 nucleotides: TGTGCCAGCAGTTACGGGCAGGGTGAGGTGGAGACCCAGTACTTC.

The V call is TRBV2, the J call TRBJ2-7; no definite D call. Germline CDR1 reads SNHLY; CDR2 reads FYNNEI. The CDR3 is made up of 11 amino acids. Trimming removed 8 bases from V and 4 bases from J, with 9 bases in between. This CDR3 is CASSLAYEQYF. As DNA, the CDR3 is TGTGCCAGCTCCTTGGCGTACGAGCAGTACTTC.

The rearrangement joins TRBV18 to TRBJ1-1; D gene uncertain. V lost 3 bases, J lost 5 bases, and 7 bases lay in between. This CDR3 contains 12 residues. In germline, CDR1 is KGHSH, CDR2 LQKENI. CDR3 in DNA: TGTGCCAGCTCACCTATGCAAACTGAAGCTTTCTTT. This encodes CASSPMQTEAFF.

The rearrangement uses TRBV27 and TRBJ2-1; D ambiguous. Germline assignment: CDR1 MNHEY and CDR2 SMNVEV (reference sequence). V was pared by 2 bases and J by 3 bases, with 11 bases between. The CDR3 spans 15 residues. CDR3 sequence: CASSLEGPRYNEQFF. The DNA of the CDR3 is TGTGCCAGCAGTTTAGAAGGGCCTCGCTACAATGAGCAGTTCTTC.

In this sample, this clone turned up a few times. The chain recombines TRBV5-6 with TRBJ2-5; 7 nucleotides line up with TRBD1. The V gene's germline CDR1 is SGHDT and CDR2 YYEEEE. The V and J ends lost 4 bases and 5 bases, in that order; junction bases with no gene match: 8. The CDR3 is 14 residues long. Here the CDR3 reads CASSLLDRWETQYF. The CDR3 bases are TGTGCCAGCAGCCTGTTGGACAGGTGGGAGACCCAGTACTTC.

The chain employs TRBV28 and TRBJ1-1, with TRBD1 identical over 11 bases. Germline CDR1 and CDR2: MDHEN and SYDVKM. J lost 5 bases, V lost 6 bases, and 5 bases had no gene match. CDR3 length equals 14 residues. The CDR3 loop reads CASRSGQGETEAFF. The DNA for the CDR3 is TGTGCCAGCAGATCGGGACAGGGGGAAACTGAAGCTTTCTTT. Supplemented by reference TRBV28 and TRBJ1-1, the full variable domain reads DVKVTQSSRYLVKRTGEKVFLECVQDMDHENMFWYRQDPGLGLRLIYFSYDVKMKEKGDIPEGYSVSREKKERFSLILESASTNQTSMYLCASRSGQGETEAFFGQGTRLTVV.

The CDR3 DNA reads as TGTGCCAGCAGCATAAATTCGGGAGCCGAGTTGCAGTTCTTC. It encodes CASSINSGAELQFF. V usage is TRBV7-2 and J usage is TRBJ2-1, with D perhaps matching TRBD2 (6 bases). Trimming left V 5 bases short and J 12 bases short, with 20 bases between. The CDR3 contains 14 residues. Germline V gene data show CDR1 as SGHTA and CDR2 as FQGNSA.

The V gene is TRBV6-1, the J gene TRBJ1-1; a weak D match, TRBD1 (6 bases). The V and J ends lost 0 bases and 11 bases respectively, with 13 bases between them. The germline V gene has CDR1 MNHNS and CDR2 SASEGT. CDR3 length equals 13 residues. The CDR3: CASSEARGIGAFF. For the CDR3, the DNA is TGTGCCAGCAGTGAAGCGAGGGGGATTGGGGCTTTCTTT.

The rearrangement links TRBV11-2 to TRBJ2-5; the match to TRBD1 covers 10 bases. CDR1 and CDR2 (germline): SGHAT, FQNNGV. CDR3 size: 15 residues. V trimming: 7 bases; J trimming: 4 bases; junction bases outside the gene matches: 9. The chain's CDR3 is CASTTGQGGRETQYF. CDR3 sequence (DNA): TGTGCCAGCACCACAGGACAGGGGGGACGAGAGACCCAGTACTTC.

The rearrangement joins TRBV18 to TRBJ1-3; D possibly corresponds to TRBD1 (5 bases). Germline V CDR1 and CDR2: KGHSH, LQKENI. Trimming stripped 3 bases from V and 3 bases from J, with 9 bases between. The CDR3 has 14 amino acids. The CDR3 sequence: CASSPQGGGNTIYF. The CDR3 DNA follows: TGTGCCAGCTCACCCCAGGGTGGTGGAAACACCATATATTTT.

V gene TRBV2 combines with J gene TRBJ2-1; D gene uncertain. Germline CDR1 is SNHLY and CDR2 is FYNNEI. Trimming removed 4 bases from V and 8 bases from J, with 6 bases in between. CDR3 length: 11 residues. The CDR3 is CASSVGYEQFF. The DNA for the CDR3 is TGTGCCAGCAGTGTTGGCTATGAGCAGTTCTTC.

This clone has more than one count but fewer than ten. The rearrangement links TRBV6-5 to TRBJ1-1; 7 bases agree with TRBD1. Germline assignment: CDR1 MNHEY and CDR2 SVGAGI. The length of the CDR3 is 14 residues. V dropped 5 bases and J dropped 1; count of bases not matched to a gene: 4. The CDR3 coding sequence is TGTGCCAGCAGTGCCTGGACAGGGAACACTGAAGCTTTCTTT. Amino acids: CASSAWTGNTEAFF.

The V and J genes are TRBV29-1 and TRBJ2-5; 12 bases align to TRBD2. Germline values: CDR1 SQVTM, CDR2 ANQGSEA. The CDR3 is 18 amino acids. V lost 1 base to trimming and J lost 2 bases; unmatched junction nucleotides: 11. CDR3 in amino acids: CSVEGLLAGGTVQETQYF. The CDR3 bases are TGCAGCGTTGAAGGACTGCTAGCGGGGGGGACAGTGCAAGAGACCCAGTACTTC.

The chain has TRBV28 and TRBJ1-6; no firm D call. CDR3 size: 14 residues. CDR1 is MDHEN, CDR2 SYDVKM, per germline. The V end lost 5 bases, the J end lost 7 bases, and 12 bases lay between the germline ends. CDR3 residues: CASSPRILNSPLHF. In DNA form, the CDR3 reads TGTGCCAGCAGTCCCCGGATACTGAATTCACCCCTCCACTTT.

The genes are TRBV7-2 and TRBJ2-1; D possibly corresponds to TRBD2 (7 bases). The V and J ends lost 3 bases and 4 bases respectively, with 13 bases between them. Germline assignment: CDR1 SGHTA and CDR2 FQGNSA. This CDR3 contains 15 residues. CDR3 DNA sequence: TGTGCCAGCAGCTTGTCGGGGGGCCCTTACAATGAGCAGTTCTTC. This codes for CASSLSGGPYNEQFF.

This chain joins TRBV9 and TRBJ2-1, with D possibly TRBD2 on 5 matching bases. V shed 4 bases and J shed 0 bases, with 11 bases lying between them. CDR1 and CDR2 (germline): SGDLS, YYNGEE. The CDR3 contains 15 residues. The CDR3 loop reads CASSPRGDSYNEQFF. CDR3 DNA sequence: TGTGCCAGCAGCCCTCGGGGAGACTCCTACAATGAGCAGTTCTTC.

This clone has a single count. The chain links TRBV4-2 to TRBJ2-5; TRBD2 aligns across 11 bases. The V segment lost 2 bases and the J segment 5 bases; nucleotides outside the gene matches: 7. In germline, CDR1 is LGHNA, CDR2 YNFKEQ. The CDR3 sequence is 16 residues long. CDR3 sequence reads: CASSQTSGGPRETQYF. The CDR3 DNA is TGTGCCAGCAGCCAAACTAGCGGGGGCCCGAGGGAGACCCAGTACTTC.

The CDR3 spells CASSLPKGVEKLFF. In nucleotides, the CDR3 is TGTGCCAGCAGCTTACCTAAGGGGGTGGAAAAACTGTTTTTT. The V gene is TRBV7-9, the J gene TRBJ1-4; perhaps TRBD1 as D (6 bases). Germline assignment: CDR1 SEHNR and CDR2 FQNEAQ (reference sequence). V was cut by 2 bases and J by 8 bases, with 12 bases left in between. This CDR3 is built from 14 residues.

V and J are TRBV19 and TRBJ1-1; D perhaps matches TRBD1 (5 bases). The germline gives CDR1 LNHDA, CDR2 SQIVND (reference sequence). V was shortened by 3 bases and J by 7 bases, with 15 bases between the two germline ends. The CDR3 length is 14 residues. CDR3 residues: CASSIGRAGGEAFF. CDR3 coding DNA: TGTGCCAGTAGTATTGGCAGGGCGGGCGGTGAAGCTTTCTTT.

The J gene is TRBJ1-2, the V gene TRBV27, with D unresolved. V was clipped by 3 bases and J by 0 bases, with 14 bases between them. Looked up from germline, CDR1 is MNHEY and CDR2 is SMNVEV (reference sequence). The CDR3 loop spans 16 amino acids. The CDR3 here is CASSLSPQRANYGYTF. The CDR3 DNA is TGTGCCAGCAGTTTGTCACCCCAGAGAGCTAACTATGGCTACACCTTC.

This chain joins TRBV7-8 and TRBJ2-7, with D perhaps TRBD1 (5 bases). Germline loops: CDR1 SGHVS, CDR2 FQNEAQ. This CDR3 contains 16 residues. V gave up 5 bases and J gave up 2 bases, with 19 bases separating them. The CDR3 reads CASSLLVDPRAYEQYF. DNA for the CDR3: TGTGCCAGCAGCCTACTGGTTGACCCCAGGGCCTACGAGCAGTACTTC.